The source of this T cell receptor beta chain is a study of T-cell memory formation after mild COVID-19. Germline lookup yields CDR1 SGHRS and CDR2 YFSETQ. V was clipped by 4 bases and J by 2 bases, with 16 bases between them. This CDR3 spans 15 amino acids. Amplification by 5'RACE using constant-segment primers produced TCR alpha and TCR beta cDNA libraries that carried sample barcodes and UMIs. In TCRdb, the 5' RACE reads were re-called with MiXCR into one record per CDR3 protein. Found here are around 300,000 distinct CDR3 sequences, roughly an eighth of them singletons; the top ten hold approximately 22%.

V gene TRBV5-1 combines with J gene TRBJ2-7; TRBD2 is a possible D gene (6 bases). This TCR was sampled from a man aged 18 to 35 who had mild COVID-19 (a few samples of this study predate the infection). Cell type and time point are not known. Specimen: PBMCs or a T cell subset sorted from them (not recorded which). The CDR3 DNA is TGCGCCAGCAGCGCCGGAAGGGACTCCACCTACGAGCAGTACTTC. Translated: CASSAGRDSTYEQYF.